This T cell receptor (beta chain) was recovered during a study of T cells in Graves' hyperthyroidism and ophthalmopathy. Study background: Before treatment of any kind, peripheral blood was taken at initial diagnosis. Overall study results and limits: Ophthalmopathy prediction by the model preceded onset by a median roughly 6 months. Blood shared most expanded thyroid clonotypes above 0.001.

As concerns this clonotype: Its target is unknown.

Amplified regions were TCR beta CDR3 sequences from RNA transcripts. A set of HTBI primers served as the primers for a first-round RT-PCR of the TCR CDR3. Via MiXCR, TCRdb re-called the multiplex PCR reads, giving one row per CDR3 protein. The sample lists a few hundred thousand distinct CDR3 sequences, around a sixth occurring once. The V segment lost 5 bases and the J segment 6 bases; nucleotides outside the gene matches: 6. The CDR3 has 14 amino acids. CDR1 and CDR2 (germline): MGHRA, YSYEKL. A Clinical Activity Score of at least 3, a NOSPECS grade of at least 4 and a duration under 3 months were recorded in the ophthalmopathy patients.

The clonotype comes from a man between 18 and 35 years old with Graves' ophthalmopathy. The gene calls are TRBV4-1 and TRBJ2-3; 9 bases fit TRBD1. Sequencing was done on a sample of blood. The CDR3 nucleotides read TGCGCCAGCAGCTATGGGACAGGGAGGGATACGCAGTATTTT. This encodes CASSYGTGRDTQYF.